This TCR beta chain was sequenced during a study of T-cell memory formation after mild COVID-19. Across the study: Largely, TCR clusters stayed within a single donor.

Libraries for TCRalpha and TCRbeta carried sample barcodes and unique molecular identifiers via 5'RACE. TCRdb called the 5' RACE reads again in MiXCR, with one record for every CDR3 protein. The sample contains about 560,000 distinct CDR3 sequences, about a sixth of which appear only once. This CDR3 is built from 16 residues. Trimming took 5 bases from V and 0 from J, leaving 13 bases between them. CDR1 is KGHSH, CDR2 LQKENI, per germline. Findings and limits, study-wide: Most CD4+ clones that shrank were in CM and EM, while CD8+ ones turned up in EMRA. Nothing showed for sure that second-wave clones peaking on day 37 were SARS-CoV-2 specific.

On this clonotype itself: Its antigen is unknown.

V usage is TRBV18 and J usage is TRBJ1-4; perhaps TRBD1 as D (6 bases). Sequencing used PBMCs or a T cell subset sorted from them (not recorded which). The origin of this receptor is an adult woman who had mild COVID-19 (a few samples of this study predate the infection). Cell type and time point are not known. This CDR3 is CASSRGQTSTNEKLFF. The CDR3 DNA sequence: TGTGCCAGCTCAAGAGGACAGACATCAACTAATGAAAAACTGTTTTTT.